This TCR beta chain is from a study of shared clonotypes between healthy human individuals (TCRdb year 2020). Background for the entire study: The cohort comprised a couple of women and three men aged 18 to 49 years. For each donor, three plates each were used for CD4 naive and CD4 memory, two plates were used for CD8 naive, and one plate was used for CD8 memory. To estimate repertoire size and how much clonotypes are shared between individuals, the study performed deep sequencing of blood TCR repertoires from five healthy adults. To increase sequencing depth and limit assay-specific biases, TCR repertoire library preparation and sequencing were carried out by different laboratories using diverse techniques. Per donor, leukapheresis produced somewhere between about 0.8 and 9.5 billion PBMCs.

Using the deep immunoSEQ assay, TCR CDR3 regions were amplified from genomic DNA by multiplex PCR. Genomic DNA extracted from each cell subset was distributed evenly over all wells of several immunoSEQ 96-well plates, and each plate served as one replicate. Each replicate PCR for sorted subsets received roughly 200 ng genomic DNA, equal to about 29,000 T cell genomes. The purified libraries were quantified using a Qubit 3.0 fluorometer, sized with a Bioanalyzer 2100, and then quantified again using the KAPA Library Quantification kit. Every immunoSEQ 96-well plate was sequenced on a dedicated single-read 150-cycle Illumina NextSeq 550 flow cell. The authors' analysis ran thus. Because only junctional sequences without quality scores were contained in the immunoSEQ output, filtering matching that applied to full-length reads could not be performed. To assign V/J genes and CDR3, sequences were annotated against IMGT germline references using PyIR, a Python wrapper for IgBLAST v1.9. Reads were filtered out if the reads had weak V/J assignments (E-value above 1e-6), no CDR3, stop codons, out-of-frame junctions, or ambiguous translated residues. V3J clonotypes were defined by identical inferred V gene, J gene, and CDR3 amino acid sequence. To compute the percentage overlap between repertoires, the number of shared unique clonotypes was divided by the size of the smaller repertoire. Three approaches were used to assess repertoire richness: RTK rarefaction, the Chao1 estimator, and Recon v2.1 estimates of unobserved clonotypes. OLGA was used to compute generation probabilities for all TCRbeta clonotypes that the gDNA method yielded from a handful of donors. What TCRdb holds here is the immuneACCESS table cut down to in-frame rearrangements. Part of the clones is not present; checked against another copy, under half of the missing clones reflect an unresolved V gene, and the others are unexplained. V and J calls and clone size are given by that table; D and trimming were obtained from the DNA. For this sample there are over 950,000 clones; 77% appear just once. The ten top clones hold roughly 0.9% of the sample.

Comments on this clone: Its specific antigen is unknown. Base qualities were left out, and no much larger clone turns up one base away.

The CDR3 numbers 16 residues from cysteine through phenylalanine. Of all the DNA, just the CDR3 is kept, 48 bases in frame from base 1. V gives up 1 base and J gives up 2 bases, and the segment between their germline ends measures 15 bases. CDR1 and CDR2, looked up from the germline V gene (reference sequence), are LNHDA and SQIVND. Findings and caveats that apply to the study as a whole: Compared with non-shared clonotypes, the clonotypes found in all four sorted-subset donors had higher generation probabilities. Only blood was sampled, and tissue TCR repertoires likely differ from those in blood. Pairwise subsampling indicated that sequencing depth was expected to affect the degree of clonotype sharing among donors. Because the study included a small number of donors, the genetic and exposure-history diversity represented was limited. About 5% of naive CD4, 3.5% of naive CD8, 2.3% of memory CD4, and about 0.4% of memory CD8 clonotypes were shared across several donors. Incomplete sequencing was indicated by rarefaction of sorted-subset datasets, despite the large sequencing depth. Estimated clonotype richness was generally larger for naive than for memory subsets.

The donors were healthy, HIV-negative adults who had no recently reported acute infections or vaccinations. Every donor was a Caucasian adult residing in Nashville, Tennessee, USA. CD4+ T cells were enriched through magnetic negative selection, after which naive cells were positively selected on CD45RA and the remaining negative fraction served as the memory subset. After blood collection by leukapheresis, PBMCs were isolated using Ficoll-Histopaque density gradient centrifugation and then cryopreserved in the vapor phase of liquid nitrogen. Analytical flow cytometry was used to check the purity and quantity of every magnetically sorted T cell population. Genomic DNA was isolated from each sorted fraction and quantified by UV absorbance on a Nanodrop 2000c.

The sequenced material came from memory CD4+ T cells from PBMCs. This specimen's cell subset or site label, per the study, means: CD45RA-negative fraction. The chain is encoded by TRBV19 joined to TRBJ2-7, with a weak D call of TRBD1 (5 bases match). This TCR came from a man aged 18 to 30 in good health. Some clones in this sample may be carry-over from other donors' samples. The CDR3 sequence is CASSIAQSQVPYEQYF. The DNA is TGTGCCAGTAGTATAGCGCAGTCACAGGTCCCCTACGAGCAGTACTTC.